The sequence of this T cell receptor (beta chain) was determined in a study of blood T cell repertoires in COVID-19 (dated by TCRdb to about 2020). For context, the study as a whole: Samples covering the acute and convalescent phases of COVID-19 were provided by collaborators in the United States, Italy and Spain. HLA class I and class II types, where available, came from metadata supplied by the sample provider rather than from assay-based typing. The material from the prospective study consisted of cDNA or gDNA derived from T cells, B-cell-depleted T cells, or PBMCs. The repertoires were released in a freely available public database intended as a resource for research on the immune response to SARS-CoV-2. Subjects who had been exposed to COVID-19, were actively infected with it, or had recovered from it provided the deeply sampled blood TCRbeta repertoires that made up the dataset. A de-identified subject ID, COVID-19 status, age in years and sex were almost always included in the sample metadata. The samples were drawn from the first 160 participants of the ongoing ImmuneRACE study and from more than 1,000 subjects provided by 6 global collaborators. The research as a whole found: The quantity of clinical and demographic metadata differed by source and by participant and was supplied without curation.

The collaborating institutions used their own protocols to collect whole blood in K2EDTA tubes. For TCRbeta analysis, collaborators shipped samples as frozen whole blood, isolated PBMCs, or DNA extracted from either of those sample types. TCRbeta CDR3 regions were amplified from genomic DNA using the immunoSEQ Assay, a bias-controlled multiplex PCR. On the study's bioinformatics: The number of nucleated cells in each sample was estimated by amplification of reference gene primers within the assay. To quantify the absolute abundance of each unique TCRbeta CDR3 rearrangement, sequence reads were collapsed and filtered. For each sample, productive Simpson clonality was calculated as the square root of Simpson's diversity index over productive rearrangements. Sourced from immuneACCESS, this table was stored by TCRdb with only in-frame sequences that have V and J called. A share of the clones is absent; for the studies checked, an unresolved V gene accounts for under half, and the remainder has no known explanation. V, J and clone size are taken as reported in that table, and D and trimming were inferred from the DNA itself. The sample data list around 260,000 clones, and about 88% of these were observed just once. The top ten clones comprise 3.6% of the sample.

The germline V gene yields SGHRS for CDR1 and YFSETQ for CDR2. V sheds 4 bases and J sheds 4 bases, leaving 14 bases between their ends. The CDR3 has 14 amino acids, counting the end cysteine and phenylalanine. CDR3 DNA is the only sequence kept; it has 42 bases, read in frame from the first base. In regard to this clone: It lacks a known antigen. No base quality values were provided; no much bigger clone lies one nucleotide off.

The receptor was isolated from a man younger than 35 with active or convalescent COVID-19. The V and J genes are TRBV5-1 and TRBJ1-1; too little of a D gene remains to name it. The sequenced material came from peripheral blood. The CDR3 loop reads CASSGRGGSTEAFF. The sequenced DNA is TGCGCCAGCAGCGGCCGGGGTGGTAGCACTGAAGCTTTCTTT. The CDR3 plus the reference TRBV5-1 and TRBJ1-1 genes for the other parts give the full variable domain: KAGVTQTPRYLIKTRGQQVTLSCSPISGHRSVSWYQQTPGQGLQFLFEYFSETQRNKGNFPGRFSGRQFSNSRSEMNVSTLELGDSALYLCASSGRGGSTEAFFGQGTRLTVV.